This T cell receptor (beta chain) appears in the sequencing data of a study of T cell changes during pregnancy in multiple sclerosis. The CDR3 has 15 amino acids. Losses at the gene ends were 6 bases for V and 3 bases for J; bases not matched to a gene: 7. Germline V gene lookup returns CDR1 ENHRY and CDR2 SYGVKD. Assay used: immunoSEQ multiplex PCR; TCRdb lists only in-frame clones, some missing. Among more than 50,000 clones listed, 80% to 90% were seen once. The J gene is TRBJ1-5, the V gene TRBV10-3; 8 bases agree with TRBD1. This sequence was found in a female donor with multiple sclerosis, enrolled in a pregnancy study. Sequenced material: peripheral blood, taken in the first trimester of pregnancy. CDR3 sequence (DNA): TGTGCCATCAGGCCAGGGGGCGAGGACAATCAGCCCCAGCATTTT. This encodes CAIRPGGEDNQPQHF.